Presented here are 11 T cell receptor beta chains from one specimen sequenced in a study of T-cell memory formation after mild COVID-19 (dated by TCRdb to the early 2020s). The library was produced with 5' RACE. Sequenced on an Illumina NovaSeq 6000. Through fastp at Q25 and MiXCR, TCRdb rebuilt clones from the public reads, retaining in-frame beta chains. Entries that share a CDR3 protein sequence are merged under the most common genes and DNA. The sample yields 110,000 or so distinct CDR3 sequences; over 20% were counted once. About two fifths of the sample rests with the top ten. Sequenced sample: PBMCs or a T cell subset sorted from them (not recorded which). The receptor set was obtained from a man aged 18 to 30 who had mild COVID-19 (a few samples of this study predate the infection). The sample titles of this study are shuffled in the database, so cell type and time point are left out; the donor was told from shared clones.

This clonotype was seen a few times. This chain uses TRBV11-2 with TRBJ2-7; D might be TRBD1 or TRBD2, each matching 5 bases. V lost 5 bases and J 3 bases, leaving 14 bases between the germline ends. Germline loops: CDR1 SGHAT, CDR2 FQNNGV. This CDR3 is built from 14 residues. CDR3 sequence reads: CASSVAWGFYEQYV. CDR3 in DNA: TGTGCCAGCAGCGTAGCCTGGGGGTTCTACGAGCAGTACGTC.

This clonotype was picked up a small number of times. The V gene is TRBV13, the J gene TRBJ1-4; 7 bases agree with TRBD1. The CDR3 length is 14 residues. V lost 5 bases, J lost 3 bases, and 3 bases stayed unmatched. The germline V gene encodes CDR1 PRHDT and CDR2 FYEKMQ (reference sequence). CDR3 sequence: CASSEGTANEKLFF. CDR3 sequence (DNA): TGTGCCAGCAGCGAGGGGACAGCTAATGAAAAACTGTTTTTT. The full variable domain, rest sourced from reference TRBV13 and TRBJ1-4, is AAGVIQSPRHLIKEKRETATLKCYPIPRHDTVYWYQQGPGQDPQFLISFYEKMQSDKGSIPDRFSAQQFSDYHSELNMSSLELGDSALYFCASSEGTANEKLFFGSGTQLSVL.

This clonotype was detected a few times. The junction departs from germline at one end; a sequencing error may be responsible. The V and J genes are TRBV12-3 or TRBV12-4 and TRBJ1-3; D gene unclear. This CDR3 has 8 residues. The CDR3 sequence: CASSPSHF. CDR3 nucleotides: TGTGCCAGCAGCCCATCACATTTT.

A few counts support this clonotype. The chain is built from TRBV27 and TRBJ2-1; D not certain. Germline V gene lookup returns CDR1 MNHEY and CDR2 SMNVEV (reference sequence). Between the trimmed V and J ends, which lost 5 bases and 7 bases, there was a span of 18 bases. This CDR3 region has 15 residues. In DNA form, the CDR3 reads TGTGCCAGCAGTATGGACGGATTCTTAGGGAATGAGCAGTTCTTC. Its protein product is CASSMDGFLGNEQFF.

The chain joins TRBV4-1 to TRBJ2-3; 7 nucleotides agree with TRBD1. The CDR3 consists of 15 residues. J lost 3 bases, V lost 4 bases, and 7 bases had no gene match. The germline CDR1 and CDR2 sequences are MGHRA and YSYEKL. CDR3 residues: CASSPRQGLTDTQYF. In DNA form, the CDR3 reads TGCGCCAGCAGCCCTCGACAGGGATTGACAGATACGCAGTATTTT.

This chain uses TRBV7-8 with TRBJ1-1; no reliable D call. V was clipped by 5 bases and J by 4 bases, with 14 bases between them. Germline V lookup: CDR1 SGHVS, CDR2 FQNEAQ. This CDR3 region has 14 residues. This chain's CDR3 is CASSPIYRSTEAFF. The CDR3 DNA is TGTGCCAGCAGCCCCATTTACCGAAGCACTGAAGCTTTCTTT.

The chain is built from TRBV2 and TRBJ2-5; D is uncertain. V shed 2 bases and J shed 3 bases, with 10 bases lying between them. Germline CDR1 is SNHLY and CDR2 is FYNNEI. This CDR3 comprises 14 residues. The CDR3 DNA follows: TGTGCCAGCAGTGAATTGGCCACGGAAGAGACCCAGTACTTC. As protein: CASSELATEETQYF.

The chain is built from TRBV28 and TRBJ1-2, with a tentative D call TRBD1 (5 bases). Trimming shortened V by 2 bases and J by 5 bases, and 15 bases separated the two germline ends. The CDR3 consists of 15 residues. CDR1 and CDR2 from the germline V gene are MDHEN and SYDVKM. Here the CDR3 DNA reads TGTGCCAGCAGTTTAGACAGTCGAAGAGTTTATGGCTACACCTTC. This translates into CASSLDSRRVYGYTF.

This clonotype was seen a single time. J is TRBJ1-3 and V is TRBV6-1; D is perhaps TRBD1 (5 bases). The germline V gene has CDR1 MNHNS and CDR2 SASEGT. The CDR3 covers 12 residues. The CDR3 nucleotides read TGTGGATGGGGCGGCTCTGGAAACACCATATATTTT. Its protein product is CGWGGSGNTIYF.

This clonotype was seen a handful of times. The gene calls are TRBV7-3 and TRBJ1-1; 10 bases match TRBD1. Germline V gives CDR1 SGHTA, CDR2 FQGTGA. The CDR3 has 17 amino acids. With 5 bases clipped from V and 0 bases from J, the junction kept 9 bases outside the gene matches. The CDR3 bases are TGTGCCAGCAGCCCAGACAGGGGGCGGAGTATGAACACTGAAGCTTTCTTT. Translated, it gives CASSPDRGRSMNTEAFF.

The chain links TRBV11-2 to TRBJ2-1; D call uncertain. Trimming took off 4 bases at V and 4 bases at J, with 14 bases between the two ends. The CDR3 length is 15 residues. Per germline, CDR1 SGHAT and CDR2 FQNNGV. The CDR3 region has the DNA TGTGCCAGCAGCTCCGATCCGGACGGATACAATGAGCAGTTCTTC. It specifies CASSSDPDGYNEQFF.